Described below is a single T cell receptor (beta chain) sequence and its context. The sample is drawn from a study of blood T cell repertoires in COVID-19. Study summary: The origin of the acute and convalescent COVID-19 samples was the United States, Italy and Spain. T cells, B-cell-depleted T cells, or PBMCs supplied cDNA or gDNA.

Profiled with immunoSEQ multiplex PCR; TCRdb holds only in-frame clones, not every one. Among roughly 250,000 clones, about nine tenths were seen once, and the ten largest hold roughly 0.89%. Seattle's cohort entered during active infection and was followed longitudinally. The CDR3 is 15 residues long. The trim removed 4 bases at V and 5 bases at J, leaving 3 bases unmatched. The germline V gene has CDR1 SGHTA and CDR2 FQGNSA. The receptor's source is a young man with COVID-19, enrolled during active disease. V gene TRBV7-2 combines with J gene TRBJ2-5; 14 bases line up with TRBD2. The material sequenced was peripheral blood. The DNA of the CDR3 is TGTGCCAGCAGCTCGGGACTAGCGGGGGCCGAGACCCAGTACTTC. Encoded protein: CASSSGLAGAETQYF. Filled out from reference TRBV7-2 and TRBJ2-5, the complete variable domain reads GAGVSQSPSNKVTEKGKDVELRCDPISGHTALYWYRQSLGQGLEFLIYFQGNSAPDKSGLPSDRFSAERTGGSVSTLTIQRTQQEDSAVYLCASSSGLAGAETQYFGPGTRLLVL.